Presented here are 2 T cell receptor beta chains from one specimen sequenced in a study of CD8+ T cells in alopecia areata. The treatment was: oral pan-JAK inhibitor, 5-10 mg twice daily. Isolated RNA was reverse transcribed into cDNA used as the sequencing template. The data were produced by immunoSEQ multiplex PCR, yet TCRdb's version contains in-frame clones alone and is incomplete. The sample has 250,000 to 300,000 clones, roughly 64% seen once. This specimen consisted of CD4+ T cells sorted from blood, obtained at week 24, from a patient treated with tofacitinib. The receptors come from a human donor with alopecia areata.

The gene calls are TRBV7-9 and TRBJ2-1; D might be TRBD2 (5 bases). V dropped 10 bases and J dropped 4 bases, with 14 bases sitting between them. Germline V gene sequence: CDR1 SEHNR, CDR2 FQNEAQ (reference sequence). This CDR3 is 13 amino acids long. CDR3 DNA: TGTGCCATTGGAGGTGCAAGTTACAATGAGCAGTTCTTC. It yields the protein CAIGGASYNEQFF. Looking up the rest from reference TRBV7-9 and TRBJ2-1 gives the full variable domain: DTGVSQNPRHKITKRGQNVTFRCDPISEHNRLYWYRQTLGQGPEFLTYFQNEAQLEKSRLLSDRFSAERPKGSFSTLEIQRTEQGDSAMYLCAIGGASYNEQFFGPGTRLTVL.

The chain recombines TRBV18 with TRBJ2-7; D is undetermined. Trimming stripped 0 bases from V and 2 bases from J, with 5 bases between. Germline lookup yields CDR1 KGHSH and CDR2 LQKENI. The CDR3 is 13 amino acids. CDR3 residues: CASSPPSTYEQYF. In DNA form, the CDR3 reads TGTGCCAGCTCACCACCGTCAACCTACGAGCAGTACTTC.